Below are 10 T cell receptor beta chains sequenced from a single sample in a study of cytomegalovirus exposure and HLA in healthy donors. Use of 60 Vbeta and 13 Jbeta primers characterized the PCR. Clones were sequenced by immunoSEQ multiplex PCR, and TCRdb holds only the in-frame ones, with some missing. The data show approximately 140,000 clones, around three quarters seen once. Sequenced material: PBMCs. The receptors come from a woman aged 40 to 49 in good health and CMV-seropositive.

The chain uses TRBV27 and TRBJ2-1; 7 bases line up with TRBD2. The ends lost 2 bases at V and 4 bases at J; junction bases unmatched: 2. Germline CDR1 is MNHEY and CDR2 is SMNVEV (reference sequence). The CDR3 is 14 residues long. CDR3 sequence (DNA): TGTGCCAGCAGTTTACAGGGACTATACAATGAGCAGTTCTTC. Its protein is CASSLQGLYNEQFF.

This clone appeared a few times. This sequence joins TRBV6-5 and TRBJ2-7, with 7 nucleotides matching TRBD1. The V gene's germline CDR1 is MNHEY and CDR2 SVGAGI. The J segment lost 4 bases and the V segment lost 9 bases, leaving 12 bases of the junction unmatched. The CDR3 sequence is 14 residues long. The CDR3 loop reads CASGKTGLTYEQYF. The CDR3 nucleotides are TGTGCCAGTGGGAAGACAGGGCTTACTTACGAGCAGTACTTC.

The J gene is TRBJ1-4, the V gene TRBV5-4; tentative D call: TRBD1 (6 bases). The germline V and J ends were trimmed by 2 bases and 6 bases, with 14 bases remaining between them. CDR3 length: 15 amino acids. Germline V gene lookup returns CDR1 SGHNT and CDR2 YYREEE (reference sequence). The CDR3 region is CASSLRSGADEKLFF. In nucleotides, the CDR3 is TGTGCCAGCAGCTTACGATCAGGGGCGGATGAAAAACTGTTTTTT.

This clone was observed once. The chain has TRBV9 and TRBJ2-3; D not certain. The CDR3 extends over 16 amino acids. The V end was cut by 1 base, the J end by 2 bases, with 14 bases between. CDR1 SGDLS and CDR2 YYNGEE come from the germline V gene. The CDR3 spells CASSVSSWYYTDTQYF. The CDR3 DNA is TGTGCCAGCAGCGTAAGTTCTTGGTACTACACAGATACGCAGTATTTT.

This clone was detected only once. The V and J genes are TRBV6-1 and TRBJ2-1; 11 bases are shared with TRBD2. CDR1 and CDR2 from the germline V gene are MNHNS and SASEGT. This CDR3 region has 18 residues. V gave up 1 base and J gave up 8 bases; unmatched junction bases: 13. The CDR3 region has the DNA TGTGCCAGCAGTGAAGGACGTAGCGGGAGGGGGGCTAGGGATGAGCAGTTCTTC. Protein product: CASSEGRSGRGARDEQFF.

This sequence joins TRBV29-1 and TRBJ2-6; 9 nucleotides line up with TRBD2. The ends lost 7 bases at V and 11 bases at J; junction bases unmatched: 12. The germline V gene has CDR1 SQVTM and CDR2 ANQGSEA. The CDR3 is 14 amino acids. The CDR3 DNA reads as TGCAGCGCCGAAACGGGGGCGGGGGGGGACGTCCTGACTTTC. This codes for CSAETGAGGDVLTF.

This sequence joins TRBV30 and TRBJ2-3, with 7 bases fitting TRBD2. In germline, CDR1 is GTSNPN, CDR2 SVGIG (reference sequence). This CDR3 contains 14 residues. V lost 2 bases, J lost 6 bases, and 8 bases stayed unmatched. The chain's CDR3 is CAWSPSGPADTQYF. The CDR3 DNA follows: TGTGCCTGGAGTCCTAGCGGTCCGGCGGATACGCAGTATTTT.

V and J are TRBV11-3 and TRBJ2-7, with 9 bases fitting TRBD2. The junction had 8 bases not matched to a gene; V was cut back by 5 bases and J by 3 bases. The CDR3 contains 15 residues. CDR1 SGHNT and CDR2 YENEEA come from the germline V gene. CDR3 amino acids: CASSPLSSGNYEQYF. CDR3 coding DNA: TGTGCCAGCAGCCCCCTTTCTAGCGGGAACTACGAGCAGTACTTC.

The chain couples TRBV7-9 to TRBJ2-3; 9 bases line up with TRBD2. The length of the CDR3 is 16 residues. CDR1 is SEHNR and CDR2 is FQNEAQ in the germline V gene (reference sequence). With V trimmed by 5 bases and J by 2 bases, 8 bases remained unmatched. Here the CDR3 DNA reads TGTGCCAGCAGCACGACTAGCGGTTTTTACACAGATACGCAGTATTTT. Encoded protein: CASSTTSGFYTDTQYF. Together with reference TRBV7-9 and TRBJ2-3, the CDR3 gives the full variable domain: DTGVSQNPRHKITKRGQNVTFRCDPISEHNRLYWYRQTLGQGPEFLTYFQNEAQLEKSRLLSDRFSAERPKGSFSTLEIQRTEQGDSAMYLCASSTTSGFYTDTQYFGPGTRLTVL.

Regarding this clone: This sample includes further DNA sequences coding for the same CDR3. V is TRBV5-1 and J is TRBJ2-3; the match to TRBD2 covers 10 bases. The germline CDR1 and CDR2 sequences are SGHRS and YFSETQ. The CDR3 runs to 15 residues. J lost 1 base, V lost 3 bases, and 2 bases had no gene match. The CDR3 reads CASSSGLAGTDTQYF. CDR3 in DNA: TGCGCCAGCAGCTCTGGACTAGCGGGCACAGATACGCAGTATTTT.